This T cell receptor beta chain was captured in a study of T cell changes during pregnancy in multiple sclerosis. The protocol was immunoSEQ multiplex PCR, while the TCRdb copy is restricted to in-frame clones and leaves out a portion. Seen here are approximately 37,000 clones, about 92% observed once, and the top ten hold more than 0.6%. Trimming shortened V by 9 bases and J by 1 base, and 19 bases separated the two germline ends. Germline values: CDR1 SGHKS, CDR2 YYEKEE (reference sequence). The CDR3 length is 15 residues. The sequence came from a female donor with multiple sclerosis, enrolled in a pregnancy study. This material consisted of CD4+ T cells from peripheral blood mononuclear cells, taken in the third trimester of pregnancy. The gene calls are TRBV5-5 and TRBJ1-1; tentative D call: TRBD1 (5 bases). CDR3 in DNA: TGTGCCACCTCCGGAGGGGACCTGAAGAACACTGAAGCTTTCTTT. Amino acids: CATSGGDLKNTEAFF.